The 30 T cell receptor beta chains presented below share a single source sample, sequenced in a study of blood T cell repertoires in COVID-19. The repertoire was sequenced with immunoSEQ multiplex PCR; TCRdb's copy has only in-frame clones and lacks some. The sample includes 100,000 to 110,000 clones, about 86% of them seen just once. Sequenced: peripheral blood. These receptors all come from a human donor in a cohort sampled during active COVID-19.

This clone was recorded only once. V and J are TRBV5-4 and TRBJ2-4; 8 nucleotides agree with TRBD2. The CDR3 is 19 residues long. The germline CDR1 and CDR2 sequences are SGHNT and YYREEE (reference sequence). J gave up 1 base and V 0 bases, and 12 bases lay outside the gene matches. The CDR3 nucleotides are TGTGCCAGCAGCTTGGGGGGACTAGGAAGCGGGGTTGCCAAAAACATTCAGTACTTC. Protein: CASSLGGLGSGVAKNIQYF.

The chain couples TRBV10-3 to TRBJ1-2, with 9 bases fitting TRBD1. Germline V gives CDR1 ENHRY, CDR2 SYGVKD. V gave up 6 bases and J gave up 7 bases; unmatched junction bases: 6. This CDR3 region has 13 residues. Here the CDR3 reads CAISRDRESGYTF. For the CDR3, the DNA is TGTGCCATCAGCCGGGACAGGGAAAGTGGCTACACCTTC.

The J gene is TRBJ2-1, the V gene TRBV28; 13 nucleotides line up with TRBD2. The CDR3 runs 15 residues. Trimming removed 5 bases from V and 6 bases from J; junction bases left unmatched: 4. Germline V gene data show CDR1 as MDHEN and CDR2 as SYDVKM. CDR3: CASSTLAGGVNEQFF. The CDR3 DNA reads as TGTGCCAGCAGTACACTAGCGGGAGGGGTCAATGAGCAGTTCTTC.

Concerning this clone itself: Mismatch with germline at one junction end may stem from a read error. This sequence joins TRBV7-7 and TRBJ2-2, with TRBD2 identical over 9 bases. This CDR3 is 18 amino acids long. CDR1 and CDR2 from the germline V gene are SSHAT and FNYEAQ (reference sequence). The CDR3 nucleotides read TGTGCTAGCAGCCCTCGACGTAGCGGGGGAACGAACACCGGGGAGCTGTTTTTT. Amino acid sequence: CASSPRRSGGTNTGELFF.

The chain combines TRBV6-4 with TRBJ2-2, with D unresolved. The CDR3 is made up of 16 amino acids. Trimming cost V 4 bases and J 4 bases, with 16 bases left between them. Per germline, CDR1 MRHNA and CDR2 SNTAGT. The CDR3 reads CASSVKAGLGTGELFF. The CDR3, as DNA: TGTGCCAGCAGTGTAAAGGCAGGCTTGGGCACCGGGGAGCTGTTTTTT.

The chain couples TRBV5-6 to TRBJ2-7, with TRBD2 matching 9 bases. CDR1 is SGHDT and CDR2 is YYEEEE in the germline V gene. The CDR3 length is 14 residues. The V segment lost 4 bases and the J segment 6 bases; nucleotides outside the gene matches: 8. For the CDR3, the DNA is TGTGCCAGCAGCGCCATAGCGGGAGTCCTCGAGCAGTACTTC. Residues: CASSAIAGVLEQYF. Together with reference TRBV5-6 and TRBJ2-7, the CDR3 gives the full variable domain: DAGVTQSPTHLIKTRGQQVTLRCSPKSGHDTVSWYQQALGQGPQFIFQYYEEEERQRGNFPDRFSGHQFPNYSSELNVNALLLGDSALYLCASSAIAGVLEQYFGPGTRLTVT.

V is TRBV19 and J is TRBJ2-3, with 11 nucleotides matching TRBD1. The CDR3 is made up of 17 amino acids. V shed 4 bases and J 0 bases; nucleotides not matched to a gene: 6. Germline values: CDR1 LNHDA, CDR2 SQIVND (reference sequence). CDR3 protein: CASSNRGTGGSTDTQYF. CDR3 coding DNA: TGTGCCAGTAGTAACCGTGGGACAGGGGGGAGCACAGATACGCAGTATTTT.

The rearrangement uses TRBV12-3 or TRBV12-4 and TRBJ2-7, with 7 bases fitting TRBD2. The CDR3 length is 13 residues. The ends lost 5 bases at V and 4 bases at J; junction bases unmatched: 5. CDR3 amino acids: CASSLGLQYEQYF. CDR3 DNA: TGTGCCAGCAGTCTGGGACTACAATACGAGCAGTACTTC.

CDR3 in amino acids: CASSTQPTGSYNEQFF. In DNA form, the CDR3 reads TGTGCCAGCAGTACCCAACCTACAGGGTCCTACAATGAGCAGTTCTTC. The J gene is TRBJ2-1, the V gene TRBV6-4; D may be TRBD1 (6 bases). The CDR3 is made up of 16 amino acids. The V end was cut by 5 bases, the J end by 1 base, with 15 bases between. The germline gives CDR1 MRHNA, CDR2 SNTAGT.

The chain couples TRBV7-2 to TRBJ2-7, with a weak D call TRBD1 (6 bases). From germline, CDR1 is SGHTA and CDR2 FQGNSA. V was cut by 3 bases and J by 5 bases, with 8 bases left in between. CDR3 length equals 12 residues. The DNA for the CDR3 is TGTGCCAGCAGCTTTACAGGGAACGAGCAGTACTTC. The encoded protein is CASSFTGNEQYF.

This clone was recorded a few times. V usage is TRBV19 and J usage is TRBJ1-1, with D uncertain. Germline values: CDR1 LNHDA, CDR2 SQIVND (reference sequence). This CDR3 is built from 15 residues. With 3 bases removed from V and 5 bases from J, the gap between germline ends came to 16 bases. CDR3 sequence reads: CASSIRGLVRTEAFF. CDR3 sequence (DNA): TGTGCCAGTAGTATTCGGGGTTTAGTGAGAACTGAAGCTTTCTTT.

J is TRBJ1-1 and V is TRBV7-9, with 7 bases aligning to TRBD1. Germline lookup yields CDR1 SEHNR and CDR2 FQNEAQ (reference sequence). V was pared by 5 bases and J by 11 bases, with 11 bases of the junction left unmatched. The CDR3 is 13 residues long. The CDR3 DNA reads as TGTGCCAGCAGCGCCTTGACAGGGAGTGGCGCTTTCTTT. Encoded protein: CASSALTGSGAFF.

This chain joins TRBV6-5 and TRBJ1-4; D not resolved. The V end was cut by 5 bases, the J end by 7 bases, with 14 bases between. This CDR3 is built from 14 residues. Germline values: CDR1 MNHEY, CDR2 SVGAGI. In DNA, the CDR3 is TGTGCCAGCAGTACACACTCCGAGGTTGAAAAACTGTTTTTT. Its protein is CASSTHSEVEKLFF.

The rearrangement links TRBV30 to TRBJ1-2; 9 nucleotides line up with TRBD1. The CDR3 is made up of 15 amino acids. With V trimmed by 6 bases and J by 3 bases, 11 bases remained unmatched. Germline values: CDR1 GTSNPN, CDR2 SVGIG (reference sequence). CDR3 nucleotide sequence: TGTGCCTGCCGAAGGGACAGGGCGGGTGACTATGGCTACACCTTC. It encodes CACRRDRAGDYGYTF.

The chain has TRBV6-2 or TRBV6-3 and TRBJ1-2; TRBD1 aligns across 8 bases. The CDR3 consists of 15 residues. Germline assignment: CDR1 MNHEY and CDR2 SVGEGT. Trimming removed 6 bases from V and 3 bases from J; junction bases left unmatched: 9. CDR3 coding DNA: TGTGCCAGCAGCGTCGGAGGGGGACAGGACTATGGCTACACCTTC. It specifies CASSVGGGQDYGYTF.

V is TRBV11-2 and J is TRBJ2-5, with TRBD2 identical over 10 bases. Germline V gene lookup returns CDR1 SGHAT and CDR2 FQNNGV. J gave up 5 bases and V 1 base, and 4 bases lay outside the gene matches. This CDR3 contains 15 residues. The CDR3 DNA reads as TGTGCCAGCAGCTTAGGGTCTAGCGGGAGTGAGACCCAGTACTTC. Protein: CASSLGSSGSETQYF.

This clone was observed a single time. The V and J genes are TRBV1 and TRBJ2-1; the DNA was not compared with TRBD2, the D call given in the table. TRBV1 is noted as a pseudogene. The CDR3 runs 15 residues. The chain's CDR3 is CTSSLRLAGELEQFF. CDR3 DNA sequence: TGCACCAGCAGCTTGAGACTAGCGGGAGAACTTGAGCAGTTCTTC.

The rearrangement joins TRBV4-2 to TRBJ2-1; 11 positions agree with TRBD1. The V gene end was trimmed by 2 bases and the J gene end by 6 bases; junction bases not matched to a gene: 6. CDR3 length: 16 residues. Germline lookup yields CDR1 LGHNA and CDR2 YNFKEQ. The DNA of the CDR3 is TGTGCCAGCAGCCAACCCGGACAGGGGGCAGGCAATGAGCAGTTCTTC. Its protein is CASSQPGQGAGNEQFF.

V and J are TRBV9 and TRBJ2-7; D uncertain. The CDR3 totals 14 residues. The germline V gene encodes CDR1 SGDLS and CDR2 YYNGEE. V lost 0 bases to trimming and J lost 0 bases, with 7 bases between them. CDR3 in DNA: TGTGCCAGCAGCGTAGACGCCAGCTCCTACGAGCAGTACTTC. Translated: CASSVDASSYEQYF.

The chain is built from TRBV28 and TRBJ1-2, with TRBD1 matching 7 bases. V lost 6 bases to trimming and J lost 1 base; unmatched junction nucleotides: 5. Germline V CDR1 and CDR2: MDHEN, SYDVKM. There are 14 residues in the CDR3. CDR3 residues: CASRHRQGNYGYTF. The CDR3 DNA sequence: TGTGCCAGCAGACACCGACAGGGTAACTATGGCTACACCTTC.

This clone was observed a handful of times. This chain links TRBV5-1 with TRBJ2-2; TRBD1 matches 7 bases. This CDR3 has 16 residues. Germline lookup yields CDR1 SGHRS and CDR2 YFSETQ. After removal of 0 bases from V and 7 bases from J, the junction contained 9 bases not matched to a gene. The DNA of the CDR3 is TGCGCCAGCAGCTTGGGACAGGGCTGGGCTTTCGGGGAGCTGTTTTTT. It yields the protein CASSLGQGWAFGELFF.

This chain joins TRBV5-4 and TRBJ1-2; 8 bases line up with TRBD1. The junction had 14 bases not matched to a gene; V was cut back by 6 bases and J by 7 bases. CDR3 size: 15 residues. Germline assignment: CDR1 SGHNT and CDR2 YYREEE (reference sequence). The CDR3 bases are TGTGCCAGCACACTACGGGTGACAGGGGATAGTGGCTACACCTTC. This gives the protein CASTLRVTGDSGYTF. Full variable domain (remainder filled in from reference TRBV5-4 and TRBJ1-2): ETGVTQSPTHLIKTRGQQVTLRCSSQSGHNTVSWYQQALGQGPQFIFQYYREEENGRGNFPPRFSGLQFPNYSSELNVNALELDDSALYLCASTLRVTGDSGYTFGSGTRLTVV.

This clone was counted once. The rearrangement joins TRBV9 to TRBJ1-3; D may be TRBD1 (6 bases). The CDR3 length is 15 residues. The V gene's germline CDR1 is SGDLS and CDR2 YYNGEE. V gave up 2 bases and J gave up 3 bases, with 12 bases separating them. The DNA for the CDR3 is TGTGCCAGCAGCGTGGTGGGGGCGTTTGGAAACACCATATATTTT. Its translation: CASSVVGAFGNTIYF. The full variable domain, completed using reference TRBV9 and TRBJ1-3, is DSGVTQTPKHLITATGQRVTLRCSPRSGDLSVYWYQQSLDQGLQFLIQYYNGEERAKGNILERFSAQQFPDLHSELNLSSLELGDSALYFCASSVVGAFGNTIYFGEGSWLTVV.

The chain uses TRBV18 and TRBJ1-1; 11 nucleotides agree with TRBD1. The CDR3 is 16 residues long. Germline V CDR1 and CDR2: KGHSH, LQKENI. J lost 0 bases, V lost 4 bases, and 4 bases had no gene match. CDR3 amino acids: CASSLRTGGMNTEAFF. The CDR3 DNA is TGTGCCAGCTCACTTCGGACAGGGGGCATGAACACTGAAGCTTTCTTT.

The rearrangement joins TRBV24-1 to TRBJ1-5, with 9 bases lining up with TRBD1. CDR1 KGHDR and CDR2 SFDVKD come from the germline V gene. The CDR3 has 15 amino acids. The trim removed 9 bases at V and 8 bases at J, leaving 13 bases unmatched. The CDR3 is CATALGQGGDEPQHF. CDR3 coding DNA: TGTGCCACCGCGTTGGGACAGGGAGGGGACGAGCCCCAGCATTTT.

The chain has TRBV28 and TRBJ2-7, with D tentatively TRBD1 (7 bases). This CDR3 has 14 residues. Trimming pared 2 bases from V and 0 bases from J, leaving 8 bases between. Per germline, CDR1 MDHEN and CDR2 SYDVKM. The CDR3 sequence: CASSLQGGSYEQYF. DNA of the CDR3: TGTGCCAGCAGTTTACAGGGGGGCTCCTACGAGCAGTACTTC.

The V call is TRBV9, the J call TRBJ2-1; TRBD1 matches 9 bases. The CDR3 totals 16 residues. After removal of 0 bases from V and 6 bases from J, the junction contained 7 bases not matched to a gene. Germline V gene sequence: CDR1 SGDLS, CDR2 YYNGEE. CDR3 sequence (DNA): TGTGCCAGCAGCGTAGAGTGGGGACAGGGTCTCAATGAGCAGTTCTTC. This gives the protein CASSVEWGQGLNEQFF.

The chain couples TRBV12-2 to TRBJ1-6; TRBD1, the D gene given by the table, was not confirmed from the DNA. TRBV12-2 is described as a pseudogene. The CDR3 has 15 residues. The CDR3: CASRHCFSYNSPLHF. The CDR3 DNA follows: TGTGCAAGTCGTCATTGTTTCTCCTATAATTCACCCCTCCACTTT.

The chain links TRBV4-1 to TRBJ2-3, with 8 bases lining up with TRBD1. V was pared by 3 bases and J by 4 bases, with 9 bases of the junction left unmatched. Germline V lookup: CDR1 MGHRA, CDR2 YSYEKL. The CDR3 is made up of 16 amino acids. The CDR3 DNA reads TGCGCCAGCAGCCAGGTTCAGGGGGCGGTGGCAGATACGCAGTATTTT. Encoded protein: CASSQVQGAVADTQYF.

This rearrangement joins TRBV13 to TRBJ2-1; perhaps TRBD1 as D (5 bases). Trimming shortened V by 5 bases and J by 5 bases, and 16 bases separated the two germline ends. The CDR3 covers 15 residues. From germline, CDR1 is PRHDT and CDR2 FYEKMQ (reference sequence). CDR3 residues: CASSLSRVSHNEQFF. In DNA, the CDR3 is TGTGCCAGCAGCCTGTCCAGGGTTTCCCACAATGAGCAGTTCTTC.